These 15 T cell receptor beta chains came from one sample sequenced in a study of monozygotic twins with cystic fibrosis. The protocol was immunoSEQ multiplex PCR, while the TCRdb copy is restricted to in-frame clones and leaves out a portion. The table records roughly 14,000 clones, approximately 98% of them present only once. The sample taken for sequencing was blood. The receptors here all came from a girl aged 2 to 9 with cystic fibrosis.

The rearrangement joins TRBV4-3 to TRBJ2-2, with TRBD2 identical over 9 bases. Germline V gene data show CDR1 as LGHNA and CDR2 as YSLEER. V shed 4 bases and J 9 bases; nucleotides not matched to a gene: 6. This CDR3 has 14 residues. CDR3 protein: CASSPGTSTRELFF. The CDR3 coding sequence is TGCGCCAGCAGCCCCGGGACTAGCACGCGGGAGCTGTTTTTT.

The chain carries TRBV23-1 and TRBJ1-1, with D possibly being TRBD1 (5 bases). TRBV23-1 is assigned to the ORF class and has an uncertain function. The CDR3 runs 14 residues. V was clipped by 4 bases and J by 6 bases, with 15 bases between them. CDR3 DNA: TGCGCCAGCAGTCGTAGCAGGGCTTTGTCTGAAGCTTTCTTT. Its translation: CASSRSRALSEAFF.

V gene TRBV7-2 combines with J gene TRBJ2-7; no definite D call. This CDR3 has 13 amino acids. CDR1 is SGHTA, CDR2 FQGNSA, per germline. Trimming took 3 bases from V and 2 from J, leaving 8 bases between them. CDR3 protein: CASSFYPAYEQYF. As DNA, the CDR3 is TGTGCCAGCAGCTTTTACCCCGCCTACGAGCAGTACTTC.

The V gene is TRBV5-4, the J gene TRBJ2-7, with 7 bases fitting TRBD2. V dropped 4 bases and J dropped 3; count of bases not matched to a gene: 13. Germline values: CDR1 SGHNT, CDR2 YYREEE (reference sequence). The CDR3 has 16 residues. The CDR3 coding sequence is TGTGCCAGCAGCCACTTTGGGGGAGGGAAAGACTACGAGCAGTACTTC. This gives the protein CASSHFGGGKDYEQYF.

J is TRBJ1-2 and V is TRBV19; D is unresolved. Per the germline V gene, CDR1 is LNHDA and CDR2 is SQIVND (reference sequence). This CDR3 has 13 residues. V lost 6 bases, J lost 6 bases, and 14 bases lay in between. The CDR3 DNA is TGTGCCAGTAGCCGACCGTCGAGGAATGGCTACACCTTC. Translation: CASSRPSRNGYTF.

The chain employs TRBV10-3 and TRBJ2-7, with TRBD2 matching over 12 bases. The germline CDR1 and CDR2 sequences are ENHRY and SYGVKD. The V segment lost 6 bases and the J segment 2 bases; nucleotides outside the gene matches: 5. The length of the CDR3 is 15 residues. This CDR3 reads CAISATSGRAYEQYF. The CDR3 coding sequence is TGTGCCATCAGCGCGACTAGCGGGAGAGCCTACGAGCAGTACTTC.

This clone is a singleton in its sample. The chain uses TRBV11-2 and TRBJ2-5; 8 nucleotides line up with TRBD2. In germline, CDR1 is SGHAT, CDR2 FQNNGV. Losses at the gene ends were 1 base for V and 5 bases for J; bases not matched to a gene: 3. The CDR3 consists of 14 residues. The CDR3 sequence: CASSLVGLGETQYF. The CDR3 nucleotides are TGTGCCAGCAGCTTAGTGGGACTAGGCGAGACCCAGTACTTC.

The gene calls are TRBV28 and TRBJ1-1; 8 bases agree with TRBD1. There are 13 residues in the CDR3. Germline CDR1 is MDHEN and CDR2 is SYDVKM. The J segment lost 4 bases and the V segment lost 6 bases, leaving 4 bases of the junction unmatched. The CDR3 region is CASRYRGSTEAFF. The CDR3 DNA reads TGTGCCAGCAGATACAGGGGGTCCACTGAAGCTTTCTTT.

The J gene is TRBJ2-5, the V gene TRBV7-2, with D tentatively TRBD1 (5 bases). The length of the CDR3 is 12 residues. Germline V lookup: CDR1 SGHTA, CDR2 FQGNSA. V was clipped by 5 bases and J by 4 bases, with 8 bases between them. This CDR3 is CASSPQGETQYF. The CDR3 DNA sequence: TGTGCCAGCAGCCCCCAGGGAGAGACCCAGTACTTC.

CDR3 nucleotides: TGTGCCTGGAGTGTAGGTGGGGACTATGGCTACACCTTC. It encodes CAWSVGGDYGYTF. This chain joins TRBV30 and TRBJ1-2; D gene unclear. The CDR3 sequence is 13 residues long. V was clipped by 0 bases and J by 3 bases, with 8 bases between them. CDR1 and CDR2 from the germline V gene are GTSNPN and SVGIG (reference sequence).

This chain uses TRBV10-3 with TRBJ1-1; the D gene is possibly TRBD1 (5 bases). The CDR3 contains 12 residues. CDR1 ENHRY and CDR2 SYGVKD come from the germline V gene. V dropped 11 bases and J dropped 5 bases, with 15 bases sitting between them. The CDR3 DNA is TGTGCCGTCGGGGGTAGGGATACTGAAGCTTTCTTT. Translated, it gives CAVGGRDTEAFF.

The CDR3 is CASSLGHSEQYF. As DNA, the CDR3 is TGTGCCAGCAGCCTCGGACACTCCGAGCAGTACTTC. The chain joins TRBV7-3 to TRBJ2-7, with D perhaps TRBD1 (5 bases). V shed 5 bases and J shed 6 bases, with 11 bases lying between them. The CDR3 runs to 12 residues. Per germline, CDR1 SGHTA and CDR2 FQGTGA.

The chain combines TRBV15 with TRBJ1-2; D is unresolved. V was clipped by 0 bases and J by 2 bases, with 4 bases between them. CDR3 length equals 13 residues. CDR1 LNHNV and CDR2 YYDKDF come from the germline V gene (reference sequence). The CDR3 region has the DNA TGTGCCACCAGCAGAGAAGTGAACTATGGCTACACCTTC. Residues: CATSREVNYGYTF. The whole variable domain, remainder taken from reference TRBV15 and TRBJ1-2, is DAMVIQNPRYQVTQFGKPVTLSCSQTLNHNVMYWYQQKSSQAPKLLFHYYDKDFNNEADTPDNFQSRRPNTSFCFLDIRSPGLGDTAMYLCATSREVNYGYTFGSGTRLTVV.

The chain has TRBV7-2 and TRBJ2-4; TRBD1 matches 10 bases. The junction had 8 bases not matched to a gene; V was cut back by 5 bases and J by 1 base. Germline V gives CDR1 SGHTA, CDR2 FQGNSA. The CDR3 spans 17 residues. CDR3 sequence (DNA): TGTGCCAGCAGCATCGGACAGGGGGTCAAGGCCAAAAACATTCAGTACTTC. Its protein is CASSIGQGVKAKNIQYF.

The gene calls are TRBV18 and TRBJ1-4; 9 nucleotides line up with TRBD1. V gave up 2 bases and J gave up 4 bases; unmatched junction bases: 2. The CDR3 sequence is 15 residues long. In germline, CDR1 is KGHSH, CDR2 LQKENI. CDR3 sequence: CASSPEDRGNEKLFF. Written as DNA, the CDR3 is TGTGCCAGCTCACCAGAGGACAGGGGTAATGAAAAACTGTTTTTT.